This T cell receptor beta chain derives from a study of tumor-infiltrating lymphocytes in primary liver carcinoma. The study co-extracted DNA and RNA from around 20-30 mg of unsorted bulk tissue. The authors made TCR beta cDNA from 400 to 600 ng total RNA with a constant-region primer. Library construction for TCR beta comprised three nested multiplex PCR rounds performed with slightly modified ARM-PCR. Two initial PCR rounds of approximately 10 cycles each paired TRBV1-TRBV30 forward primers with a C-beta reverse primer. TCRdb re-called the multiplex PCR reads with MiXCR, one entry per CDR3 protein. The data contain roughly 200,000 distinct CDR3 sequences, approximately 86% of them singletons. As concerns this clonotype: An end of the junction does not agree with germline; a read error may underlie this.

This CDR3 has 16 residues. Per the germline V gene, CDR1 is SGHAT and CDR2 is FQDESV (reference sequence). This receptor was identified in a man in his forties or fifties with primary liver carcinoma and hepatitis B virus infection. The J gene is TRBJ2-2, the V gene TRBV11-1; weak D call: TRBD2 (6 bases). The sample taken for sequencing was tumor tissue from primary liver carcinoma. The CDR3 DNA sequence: TGTTCCAGTAGCCCGGGGGTCGGAGCGAACACCGGGGAGCTGTTTTTT. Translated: CSSSPGVGANTGELFF.